This T cell receptor beta chain was observed in a study of blood T cell repertoires in COVID-19. The overall study: The United States, Italy and Spain supplied acute and convalescent COVID-19 samples. The cDNA or gDNA used as material had been derived from T cells, B-cell-depleted T cells, or PBMCs.

This clone was counted between two and nine times. Source study methods: The authors estimated nucleated cell counts from reference gene primer amplification. Generated by immunoSEQ multiplex PCR, the TCRdb table keeps only in-frame clones and is missing some. V, J and clone size reflect that table, while D and trimming were determined from the DNA. This sample carries approximately 28,000 clones, roughly 70% of them seen once, and the ten largest clones take about 21%. This CDR3 comprises 13 residues. The V end lost 1 base, the J end lost 5 bases, and 6 bases lay between the germline ends. Germline CDR1 SGHNT, CDR2 YENEEA.

This TCR derives from a boy younger than 10 with active or convalescent COVID-19. The sample consisted of peripheral blood. The rearrangement joins TRBV11-3 to TRBJ2-1; D is uncertain. CDR3 protein: CASSLAENNEQFF. CDR3 sequence (DNA): TGTGCCAGCAGCTTAGCCGAGAACAATGAGCAGTTCTTC.